This is a list of T cell receptor beta chains from one sample in a study of shared clonotypes between healthy human individuals. The table came from immunoSEQ multiplex PCR; TCRdb's copy has only in-frame clones and leaves some out. This table holds roughly 2.1 million clones, roughly 91% found once. Sequenced input: naive CD8+ T cells from PBMCs. The receptors here all came from a man aged 18 to 29 in good health. Some clones in this sample may be carry-over from other donors' samples. Each CDR3 is given with its conserved first and last residue. A D gene is named only where the DNA matches it firmly. Not all rows give a size; the values are once, few, many and, for expanded clones, a class.

cdr3_nt	cdr3_aa	clone_size	v_call	j_call	d_call
TGTGCCAGCAGCCAAGTCCAGGAAGCAGCCTACGAGCAGTACTTC	CASSQVQEAAYEQYF	NA	TRBV4-2	TRBJ2-7	NA
TGTGCCAGCAGCCCCTCGACATTAGGTTCCTACAATGAGCAGTTCTTC	CASSPSTLGSYNEQFF	once	TRBV9	TRBJ2-1	NA
TGCGCCAGCAGTGAGACCCAGGGGCGCGGAAACACCATATATTTT	CASSETQGRGNTIYF	NA	TRBV10-2	TRBJ1-3	NA
TGTGCCAGCAGTCCTCGAGGGACAGGGTTCTACGAGCAGTACTTC	CASSPRGTGFYEQYF	NA	TRBV27	TRBJ2-7	TRBD1
TGTGCCAGCAGCTTAAAGAGCTCCTACAATGAGCAGTTCTTC	CASSLKSSYNEQFF	NA	TRBV7-8	TRBJ2-1	NA
TGTGCTAGTGGTTTGGTAATTTGGTCGGGGTTTGCAACTAATGAAAAACTGTTTTTT	CASGLVIWSGFATNEKLFF	once	TRBV12-5	TRBJ1-4	NA
TGTGCCAGCAGTTTATTAGACACCTCAGGGACCGGGGAGCTGTTTTTT	CASSLLDTSGTGELFF	NA	TRBV27	TRBJ2-2	NA
TGCGCCAGCAGCTCTGGGACCGCGAGCTCTGGAAACACCATATATTTT	CASSSGTASSGNTIYF	NA	TRBV5-1	TRBJ1-3	NA
TGTGCCAGCAGCCAAGATCTTGGAAAGACGCTCGGAGTGCAGACCTACGAGCAGTACTTC	CASSQDLGKTLGVQTYEQYF	NA	TRBV14	TRBJ2-7	NA
TGTGCCAGCAGCTGGACAGCTACTAACTATGGCTACACCTTC	CASSWTATNYGYTF	NA	TRBV27	TRBJ1-2	NA
TGCAGCGGGGTAAAGGGAGTGCAGTTTTTT	CSGVKGVQFF	NA	TRBV29-1	TRBJ1-4	NA
TGCGCCAGCAGCCACCGGACAGGGGGACATAATTCACCCCTCCACTTT	CASSHRTGGHNSPLHF	NA	TRBV4-1	TRBJ1-6	TRBD1
TGTGCCAGCAGTGAGTTTCGGGGAGAGGACACTGAAGCTTTCTTT	CASSEFRGEDTEAFF	NA	TRBV2	TRBJ1-1	NA
TGTGCCAGCAGCTTTAGCGGGTTCCTCACAGATACGCAGTATTTT	CASSFSGFLTDTQYF	NA	TRBV11-2	TRBJ2-3	TRBD2
TGTGCCAGCAGCCCCCGGACGGGAGGGGGATACAATGAGCAGTTCTTC	CASSPRTGGGYNEQFF	once	TRBV7-9	TRBJ2-1	TRBD2
TGTGCCAGCAGCCCCCGGACAAGGAGGCCCGAGCAGTACTTC	CASSPRTRRPEQYF	NA	TRBV16	TRBJ2-7	NA
TGTGCCAGCACGGTGGGCTACGAGCAGTACTTC	CASTVGYEQYF	NA	TRBV11-2	TRBJ2-7	NA
TGTGCCAGCAGCTTCCCGGGGCCTGGGGAGCAGTACTTC	CASSFPGPGEQYF	NA	TRBV7-9	TRBJ2-7	NA
TGTGCCAGCAGTTTTGAAGGAGGTGGCTACACCTTC	CASSFEGGGYTF	NA	TRBV28	TRBJ1-2	NA
TGTGCCAGCAGCTTAGGTTCTCTTAGTGGCTACACCTTC	CASSLGSLSGYTF	NA	TRBV7-9	TRBJ1-2	NA
TGTGCCAGCAGTCCTACTCGGGACAGTGGTTATGGCTACACCTTC	CASSPTRDSGYGYTF	NA	TRBV6-1	TRBJ1-2	TRBD1
TGTGCCAGCAGTTTAGGGACAGTGTCTTACGAGCAGTACTTC	CASSLGTVSYEQYF	NA	TRBV27	TRBJ2-7	TRBD1
TGTGCCATCAGTGAAGCGGGCGGGAGGTACGAGCAGTACTTC	CAISEAGGRYEQYF	NA	TRBV10-3	TRBJ2-7	TRBD2
TGTGCCAGCAGCCCACCTCCGGGAATCGCAGATACGCAGTATTTT	CASSPPPGIADTQYF	once	TRBV9	TRBJ2-3	NA
TGTGCCAGCAGTTGGACCCCAGGGGCGGGCAGCAATCAGCCCCAGCATTTT	CASSWTPGAGSNQPQHF	NA	TRBV28	TRBJ1-5	NA
TGTGCCATCACCGGACGGGAGAGCTCCTACGAGCAGTACTTC	CAITGRESSYEQYF	NA	TRBV2	TRBJ2-7	NA
TGTGCCAGCAGTTACGTATACTTGAACACTGAAGCTTTCTTT	CASSYVYLNTEAFF	NA	TRBV6-5	TRBJ1-1	NA
TGTGCCAGCAGCACTTATAGCTCTAGTGACAGTGAGCAGTTCTTC	CASSTYSSSDSEQFF	NA	TRBV27	TRBJ2-1	NA
TGTGCCAGCAACGAAGGGGGGGATGGCTACACCTTC	CASNEGGDGYTF	NA	TRBV7-9	TRBJ1-2	NA
TGTGCCAGCAGTGATGGGACCGTGAACACTGAAGCTTTCTTT	CASSDGTVNTEAFF	NA	TRBV27	TRBJ1-1	NA
TGTGCCAGCAGTTCCCGGGCCCTAGACACCCAGTACTTC	CASSSRALDTQYF	NA	TRBV27	TRBJ2-5	NA
TGCGCCAGCAGCTTGGAGCCTCAGAGCGGGATTGCCTACGAGCAGTACTTC	CASSLEPQSGIAYEQYF	many	TRBV5-1	TRBJ2-7	TRBD2
TGCAGACCCGGAGCGGATACGCAGTATTTT	CRPGADTQYF	NA	TRBV20-1	TRBJ2-3	NA
TGTGCCAGCAGCCCCCGGGAGTCCTACGAGCAGTACTTC	CASSPRESYEQYF	NA	TRBV9	TRBJ2-7	NA
TGCAGTGCCGCTCTCGGTATTGAGCAGTTCTTC	CSAALGIEQFF	NA	TRBV20-1	TRBJ2-1	NA
TGTGCCAGCACCCCGGAGGAGTTGTTAGGTGAGCAGTTCTTC	CASTPEELLGEQFF	NA	TRBV28	TRBJ2-1	NA
TGTGCCAGTAGTATAGATCTGACAGGACGCCCCCGGGGTGAAAAACTGTTTTTT	CASSIDLTGRPRGEKLFF	NA	TRBV19	TRBJ1-4	NA
TGTGCCAGTAGCCTGACAGGGATCATCAACGAGCAGTACTTC	CASSLTGIINEQYF	NA	TRBV19	TRBJ2-7	TRBD1
TGTGCCAGTAGTATAGTCACCGGGGCTGGAAACACCATATATTTT	CASSIVTGAGNTIYF	once	TRBV19	TRBJ1-3	NA
TGTGCCAGCAGTTACTCGTTGAGCTACGAGCAGTACTTC	CASSYSLSYEQYF	NA	TRBV6-6	TRBJ2-7	NA
TGTGCCAGCAGTTTAATCGGGTCTTCGGATACGCAGTATTTT	CASSLIGSSDTQYF	NA	TRBV27	TRBJ2-3	NA
TGTGCCAGTAGTATTGGGGGGACTAGGTGGCAAGAGACCCAGTACTTC	CASSIGGTRWQETQYF	NA	TRBV19	TRBJ2-5	TRBD2
TGTGCCAGCAGCCCGGGACGGACTAGCACAGATACGCAGTATTTT	CASSPGRTSTDTQYF	many	TRBV14	TRBJ2-3	NA
TGTGCCAGCAGTTTAGGAACTGCCGTCGTCCTGACTTTC	CASSLGTAVVLTF	NA	TRBV28	TRBJ2-6	NA
TGCAGCGTTGAAGGGCAGAAGTACAATGAGCAGTTCTTC	CSVEGQKYNEQFF	NA	TRBV29-1	TRBJ2-1	NA
TGTGCCAGCAGCTTAGCCGGGGGAATAGGGGAAGCTTTCTTT	CASSLAGGIGEAFF	NA	TRBV7-2	TRBJ1-1	NA
TGTGCCAGCAGGGATAGCGGGAGGGGCACAGATACGCAGTATTTT	CASRDSGRGTDTQYF	NA	TRBV27	TRBJ2-3	TRBD2